These 6 T cell receptor beta chains share one sample of origin, sequenced in a study of T cell repertoires in cytomegalovirus infection. TCRdb called the reads again in MiXCR, with one record for every CDR3 protein. The sample contains 150,000 to 200,000 distinct CDR3 sequences, 14% of which appear only once. The sequenced material came from PBMCs. Receptor source: a human donor in good health (CMV status not recorded). Some clones in this sample may be carry-over from other donors' samples.

V and J are TRBV9 and TRBJ1-3; D not certain. CDR1 is SGDLS and CDR2 is YYNGEE in the germline V gene. CDR3 size: 15 residues. V gave up 4 bases and J gave up 0 bases, with 11 bases separating them. CDR3 protein: CASSNYRNSGNTIYF. The CDR3 region has the DNA TGTGCCAGCAGCAATTACAGAAACTCTGGAAACACCATATATTTT.

This clonotype was observed many times. V usage is TRBV28 and J usage is TRBJ2-7; a possible D gene is TRBD1 (5 bases). The CDR3 spans 14 residues. Germline CDR1 and CDR2: MDHEN and SYDVKM. Deletions cut 7 bases from V and 2 bases from J, with 15 bases between. The CDR3 sequence is CASTSAGKPYEQYF. Written as DNA, the CDR3 is TGTGCCAGCACCTCCGCAGGGAAACCCTACGAGCAGTACTTC.

CDR3 sequence: CAISESSGNEQYF. The DNA for the CDR3 is TGTGCCATCAGTGAGTCGAGTGGGAACGAGCAGTACTTC. The chain couples TRBV10-3 to TRBJ2-7; D unresolved. The V gene's germline CDR1 is ENHRY and CDR2 SYGVKD. The CDR3 consists of 13 residues. V was cut by 0 bases and J by 5 bases, with 8 bases left in between.

This clonotype came up many times. V is TRBV7-6 and J is TRBJ1-3; D is perhaps TRBD1 (5 bases). The CDR3 contains 15 residues. The V gene lost 1 base and the J gene lost 4 bases, with 11 bases spanning the gap. Germline V gene data show CDR1 as SGHVS and CDR2 as FNYEAQ. The CDR3 sequence: CASSLGQRGGNTIYF. CDR3 nucleotides: TGTGCCAGCAGCTTAGGACAGCGGGGAGGAAACACCATATATTTT.

There are a few counts of this clonotype. This sequence joins TRBV5-1 and TRBJ1-5; D possibly corresponds to TRBD1 (6 bases). Germline values: CDR1 SGHRS, CDR2 YFSETQ. The CDR3 covers 15 residues. The ends were cut back, 2 bases at V and 2 bases at J, with 11 bases in the middle. In DNA, the CDR3 is TGCGCCAGCAGCTTCCGCAGGGGACGCAATCAGCCCCAGCATTTT. This codes for CASSFRRGRNQPQHF.

This clonotype was seen a handful of times. V gene TRBV2 combines with J gene TRBJ1-1; D gene unclear. There are 12 residues in the CDR3. CDR1 is SNHLY, CDR2 FYNNEI, per germline. V lost 1 base to trimming and J lost 9 bases, with 9 bases between them. CDR3 nucleotides: TGTGCCAGCAGTGAAGGGCTAGCTAAAGCTTTCTTT. It codes for CASSEGLAKAFF.